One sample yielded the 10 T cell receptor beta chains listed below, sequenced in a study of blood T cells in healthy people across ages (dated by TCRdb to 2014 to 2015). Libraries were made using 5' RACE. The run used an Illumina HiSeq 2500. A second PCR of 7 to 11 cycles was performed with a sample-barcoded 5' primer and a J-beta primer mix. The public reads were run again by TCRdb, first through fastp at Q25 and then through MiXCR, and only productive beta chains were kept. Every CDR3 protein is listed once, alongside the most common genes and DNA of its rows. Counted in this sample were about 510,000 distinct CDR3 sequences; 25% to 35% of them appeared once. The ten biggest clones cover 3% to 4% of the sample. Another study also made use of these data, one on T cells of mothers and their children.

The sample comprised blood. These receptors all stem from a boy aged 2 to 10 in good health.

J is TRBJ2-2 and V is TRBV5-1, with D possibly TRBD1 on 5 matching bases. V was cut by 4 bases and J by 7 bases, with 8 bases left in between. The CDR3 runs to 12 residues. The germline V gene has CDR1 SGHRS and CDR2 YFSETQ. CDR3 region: CASSLRVGELFF. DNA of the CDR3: TGCGCCAGCAGCCTCAGGGTCGGGGAGCTGTTTTTT. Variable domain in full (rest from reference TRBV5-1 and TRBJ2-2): KAGVTQTPRYLIKTRGQQVTLSCSPISGHRSVSWYQQTPGQGLQFLFEYFSETQRNKGNFPGRFSGRQFSNSRSEMNVSTLELGDSALYLCASSLRVGELFFGEGSRLTVL.

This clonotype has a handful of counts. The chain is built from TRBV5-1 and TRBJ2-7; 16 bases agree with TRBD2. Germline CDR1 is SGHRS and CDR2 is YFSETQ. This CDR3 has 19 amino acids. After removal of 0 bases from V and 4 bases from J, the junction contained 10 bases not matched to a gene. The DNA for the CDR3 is TGCGCCAGCAGCTTGGATCTCCCGGGACTAGCGGGAGGGAGTTACGAGCAGTACTTC. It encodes CASSLDLPGLAGGSYEQYF.

CDR3 in DNA: TGTGCCAGCAGTTTCCGGGATAGGGAAGAGACCCAGTACTTC. Translating it yields CASSFRDREETQYF. This sequence joins TRBV12-3 or TRBV12-4 and TRBJ2-5, with a possible D match to TRBD2 (5 bases). V shed 3 bases and J shed 3 bases, with 11 bases lying between them. This CDR3 comprises 14 residues.

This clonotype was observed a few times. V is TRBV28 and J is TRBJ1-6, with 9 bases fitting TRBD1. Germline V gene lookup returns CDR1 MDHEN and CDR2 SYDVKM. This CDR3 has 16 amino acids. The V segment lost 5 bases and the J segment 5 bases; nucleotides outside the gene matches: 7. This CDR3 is CASSVAGTGNNSPLHF. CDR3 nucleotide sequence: TGTGCCAGCAGTGTCGCTGGGACAGGGAATAATTCACCCCTCCACTTT.

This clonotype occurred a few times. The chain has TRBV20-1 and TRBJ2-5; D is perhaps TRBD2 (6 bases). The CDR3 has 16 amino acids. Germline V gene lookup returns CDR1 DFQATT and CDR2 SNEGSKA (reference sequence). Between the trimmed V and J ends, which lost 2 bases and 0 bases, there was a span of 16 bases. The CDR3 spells CSARTGLAGYQETQYF. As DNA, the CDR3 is TGCAGTGCTAGAACGGGACTGGCGGGGTACCAAGAGACCCAGTACTTC.

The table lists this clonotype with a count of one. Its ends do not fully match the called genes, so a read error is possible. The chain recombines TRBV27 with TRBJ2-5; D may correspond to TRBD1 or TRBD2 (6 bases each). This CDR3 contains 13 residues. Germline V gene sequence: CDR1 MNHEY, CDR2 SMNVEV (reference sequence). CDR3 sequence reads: CASSFRGQEAQYF. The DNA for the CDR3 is TGTGCCAGCAGTTTCCGGGGGCAAGAGGCCCAGTACTTC.

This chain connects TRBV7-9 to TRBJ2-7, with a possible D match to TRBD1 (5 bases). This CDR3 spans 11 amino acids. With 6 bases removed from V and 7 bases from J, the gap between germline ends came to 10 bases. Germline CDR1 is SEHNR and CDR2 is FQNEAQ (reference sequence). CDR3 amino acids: CASSGAGEQYF. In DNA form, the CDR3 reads TGTGCCAGCAGTGGGGCTGGAGAGCAGTACTTC. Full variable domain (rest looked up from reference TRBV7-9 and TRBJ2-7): DTGVSQNPRHKITKRGQNVTFRCDPISEHNRLYWYRQTLGQGPEFLTYFQNEAQLEKSRLLSDRFSAERPKGSFSTLEIQRTEQGDSAMYLCASSGAGEQYFGPGTRLTVT.

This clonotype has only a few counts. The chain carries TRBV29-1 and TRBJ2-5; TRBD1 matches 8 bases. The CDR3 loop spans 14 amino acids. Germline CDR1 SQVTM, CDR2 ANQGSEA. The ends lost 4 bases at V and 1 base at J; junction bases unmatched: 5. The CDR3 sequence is CSVGSGQAQETQYF. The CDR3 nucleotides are TGCAGCGTTGGGTCGGGACAGGCCCAAGAGACCCAGTACTTC.

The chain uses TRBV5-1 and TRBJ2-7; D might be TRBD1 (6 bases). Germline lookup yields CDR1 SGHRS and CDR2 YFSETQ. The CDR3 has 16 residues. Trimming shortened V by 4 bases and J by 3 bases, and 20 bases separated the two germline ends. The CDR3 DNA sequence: TGCGCCAGCAGCCTGAATCCAGGGGAAGGGGGCTACGAGCAGTACTTC. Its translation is CASSLNPGEGGYEQYF.

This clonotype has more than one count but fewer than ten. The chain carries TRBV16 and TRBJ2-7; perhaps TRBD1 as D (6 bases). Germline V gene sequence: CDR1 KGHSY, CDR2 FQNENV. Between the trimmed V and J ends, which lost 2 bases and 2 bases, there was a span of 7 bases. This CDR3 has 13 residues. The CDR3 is CASSQQGPYEQYF. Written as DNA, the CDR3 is TGTGCCAGCAGCCAACAGGGGCCCTACGAGCAGTACTTC. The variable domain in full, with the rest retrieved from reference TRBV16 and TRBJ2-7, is GEEVAQTPKHLVRGEGQKAKLYCAPIKGHSYVFWYQQVLKNEFKFLISFQNENVFDETGMPKERFSAKCLPNSPCSLEIQATKLEDSAVYFCASSQQGPYEQYFGPGTRLTVT.